Listed below are T cell receptor beta chains from one sample, sequenced in a study of blood T cell repertoires in COVID-19. The data were produced by immunoSEQ multiplex PCR, yet TCRdb's version contains in-frame clones alone and is incomplete. The sample records fewer than 140,000 clones, roughly 80% being singletons. Source material: peripheral blood. These receptors were taken from a woman aged 60-75 years with acute or convalescent COVID-19. Both conserved end residues are part of each CDR3. The D gene is left open where the match is weak.

D	V	length	J	DNA	CDR3
NA	TRBV4-1	16	TRBJ2-1	TGCGCCAGCAGCCAAGAGTCTAGCGTAGTATCAGGTGAGCAGTTCTTC	CASSQESSVVSGEQFF
NA	TRBV2	15	TRBJ2-1	TGTGCCAGCAGTGAACAGTGGACACCCTACAATGAGCAGTTCTTC	CASSEQWTPYNEQFF
TRBD1	TRBV6-5	15	TRBJ2-7	TGTGCCAGCAGAGACGACAGGGGAATCCGCTACGAGCAGTACTTC	CASRDDRGIRYEQYF
TRBD2	TRBV9	20	TRBJ2-3	TGTGCCAGCAGCGTAGGAAGAACGTTCGTTGCGGGGCGGGAGGCAGATACGCAGTATTTT	CASSVGRTFVAGREADTQYF
NA	TRBV14	12	TRBJ2-3	TGTGCCAGCAGCCGCGGAGTAGATACGCAGTATTTT	CASSRGVDTQYF
TRBD1	TRBV14	16	TRBJ2-1	TGTGCCAGCAGCCCTTTGGGACAGGGGGCGCTTCACGAGCAGTTCTTC	CASSPLGQGALHEQFF
NA	TRBV27	13	TRBJ1-1	TGTGCCAGCAGTCCTGACTGGTACACTGAAGCTTTCTTT	CASSPDWYTEAFF
TRBD1	TRBV13	13	TRBJ1-1	TGTGCCAGCAGCTTACAGGGGGACACTGAAGCTTTCTTT	CASSLQGDTEAFF
TRBD2	TRBV3-1/TRBV3-2	16	TRBJ2-5	TGTGCCAGCGGTGGGACTAGCGGGAGGGCGCGGGAGACCCAGTACTTC	CASGGTSGRARETQYF
NA	TRBV2	14	TRBJ1-6	TGTGCCAGCAGTTACAGACCCTATAATTCACCCCTCCACTTT	CASSYRPYNSPLHF
TRBD1	TRBV2	12	TRBJ2-5	TGTGCCAGCCGCGACAGGGGAGAGACCCAGTACTTC	CASRDRGETQYF